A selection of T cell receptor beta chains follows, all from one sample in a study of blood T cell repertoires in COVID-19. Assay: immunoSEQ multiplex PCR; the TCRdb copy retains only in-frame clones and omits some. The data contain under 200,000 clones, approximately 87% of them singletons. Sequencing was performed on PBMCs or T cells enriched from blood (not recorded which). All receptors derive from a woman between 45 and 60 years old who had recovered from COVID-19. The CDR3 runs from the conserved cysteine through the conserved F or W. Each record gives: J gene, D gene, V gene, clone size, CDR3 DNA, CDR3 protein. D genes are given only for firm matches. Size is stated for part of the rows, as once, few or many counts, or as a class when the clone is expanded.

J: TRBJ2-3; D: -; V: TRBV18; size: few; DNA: TGTGCCAGCTCACCGCCGAGTTCTAAAGATACGCAGTATTTT; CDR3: CASSPPSSKDTQYF
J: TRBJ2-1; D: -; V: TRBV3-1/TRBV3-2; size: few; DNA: TGTGCCAGCAGCCAGGGGGCAGGGCCAGCGAATGAGCAGTTCTTC; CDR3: CASSQGAGPANEQFF
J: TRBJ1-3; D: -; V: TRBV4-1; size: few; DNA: TGCGCCAGCAGCCAAGAGAAGTCGGTTCCTGGAAACACCATATATTTT; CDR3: CASSQEKSVPGNTIYF
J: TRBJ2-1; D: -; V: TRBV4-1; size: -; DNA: TGCGCCAGCAGCCAACCTTCTAGCGCAAGGCGGTTCTTC; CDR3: CASSQPSSARRFF
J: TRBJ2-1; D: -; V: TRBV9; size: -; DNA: TGTGCCAGCAGCGTACATTATGAGCAGTTCTTC; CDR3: CASSVHYEQFF
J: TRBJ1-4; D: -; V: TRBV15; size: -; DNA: TGTGCCACCAGCCCTAGGCGGGATGAAAAACTGTTTTTT; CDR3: CATSPRRDEKLFF
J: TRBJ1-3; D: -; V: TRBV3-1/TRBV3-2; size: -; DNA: TGTGCCAGCAGCCAAACTGAGGCTGGAAACACCATATATTTT; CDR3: CASSQTEAGNTIYF
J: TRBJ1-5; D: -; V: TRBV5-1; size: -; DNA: TGCGCCAGCAGCTTGGACGGGTACAATCAGCCCCAGCATTTT; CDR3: CASSLDGYNQPQHF
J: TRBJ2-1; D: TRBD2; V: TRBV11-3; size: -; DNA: TGTGCCAGCAGCTTAGGCGGGAGTCGAAACAATGAGCAGTTCTTC; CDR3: CASSLGGSRNNEQFF
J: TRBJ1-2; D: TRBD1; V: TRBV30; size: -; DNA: TGTGCCTGGAGCCCCGACAGGGACTATGGCTACACCTTC; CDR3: CAWSPDRDYGYTF
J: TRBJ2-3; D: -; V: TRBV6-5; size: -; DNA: TGTGCCAGCAGTCTTACAGATACGCAGTATTTT; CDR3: CASSLTDTQYF
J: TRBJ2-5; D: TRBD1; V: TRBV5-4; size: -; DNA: TGTGCCAGCAGCTCACCACAGGGGTTTGAGACCCAGTACTTC; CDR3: CASSSPQGFETQYF
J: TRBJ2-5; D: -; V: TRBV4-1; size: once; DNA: TGCGCCAGCAGTACTTACAGGGTTGAGACCCAGTACTTC; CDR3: CASSTYRVETQYF
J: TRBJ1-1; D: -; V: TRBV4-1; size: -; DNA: TGCGCCAGCAGCCAATCAGGAGGCTCTGAAGCTTTCTTT; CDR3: CASSQSGGSEAFF
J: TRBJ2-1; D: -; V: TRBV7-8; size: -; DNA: TGTGCCAGCAGCTTAGTGTACGACAGTTGGGAGTTCTTC; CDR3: CASSLVYDSWEFF
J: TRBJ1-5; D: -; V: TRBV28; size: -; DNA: TGTGCCAGCAGTCTGGGGGGACTTCCGCATTTT; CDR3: CASSLGGLPHF
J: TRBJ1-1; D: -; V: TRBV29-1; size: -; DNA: TGCAGCGCCCCGGTCGCTCTCGCGGGCACTGAAGCTTTCTTT; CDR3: CSAPVALAGTEAFF